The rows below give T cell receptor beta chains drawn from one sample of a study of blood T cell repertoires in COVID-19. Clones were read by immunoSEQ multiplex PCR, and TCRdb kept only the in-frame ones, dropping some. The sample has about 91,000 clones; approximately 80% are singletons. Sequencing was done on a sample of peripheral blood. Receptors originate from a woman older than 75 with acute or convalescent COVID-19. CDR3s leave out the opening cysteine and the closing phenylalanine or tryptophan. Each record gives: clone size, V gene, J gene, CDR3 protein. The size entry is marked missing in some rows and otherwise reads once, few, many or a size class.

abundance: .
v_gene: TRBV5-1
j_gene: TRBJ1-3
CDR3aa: ASSLDHRAAGNTIY

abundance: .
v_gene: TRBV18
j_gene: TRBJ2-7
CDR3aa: ASTDSSYEQY

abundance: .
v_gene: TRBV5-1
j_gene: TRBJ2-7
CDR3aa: ASSPGTHSYEQY

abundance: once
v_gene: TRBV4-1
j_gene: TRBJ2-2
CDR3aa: ASSQVALRELF

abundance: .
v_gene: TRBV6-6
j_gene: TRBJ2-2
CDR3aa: ASRLQVSGELF

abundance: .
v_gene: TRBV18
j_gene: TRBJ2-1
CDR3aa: ASSRDGSSYNEQF

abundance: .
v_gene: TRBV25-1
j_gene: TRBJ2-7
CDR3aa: ASSEGLAGPSGEQY

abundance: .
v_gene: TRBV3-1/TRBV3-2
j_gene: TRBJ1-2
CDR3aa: ASSPGTGIRGYT

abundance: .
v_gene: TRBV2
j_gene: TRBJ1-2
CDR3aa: ASSEPTRRGNYGYT

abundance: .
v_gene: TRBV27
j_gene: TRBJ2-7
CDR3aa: ASSLGVGSSYEQY

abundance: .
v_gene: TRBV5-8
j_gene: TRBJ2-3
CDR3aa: ASSLGDRGSDTQY

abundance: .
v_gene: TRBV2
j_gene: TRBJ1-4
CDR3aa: ASRKDRVMEKLF

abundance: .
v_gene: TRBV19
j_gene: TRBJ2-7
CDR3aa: ASGDRASEQY

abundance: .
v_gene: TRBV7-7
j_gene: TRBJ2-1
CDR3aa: ASSSTAGGPNEQF

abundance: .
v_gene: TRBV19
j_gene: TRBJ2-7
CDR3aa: ASSGVWGEQY

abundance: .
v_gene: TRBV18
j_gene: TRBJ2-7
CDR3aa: ASSPARQGGFEQY

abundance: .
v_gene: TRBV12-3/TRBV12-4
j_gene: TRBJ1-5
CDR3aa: ASSQTGHQPQH

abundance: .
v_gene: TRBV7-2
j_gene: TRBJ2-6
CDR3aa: ASSLMGAGAGSGANVLT

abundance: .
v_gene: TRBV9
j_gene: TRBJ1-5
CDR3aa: ASSRQGQGQPQH

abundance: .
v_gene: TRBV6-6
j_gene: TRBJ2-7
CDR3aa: ARVQGHRPYEQY

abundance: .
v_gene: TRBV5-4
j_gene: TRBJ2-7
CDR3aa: ASSSGIAGGPGEQY

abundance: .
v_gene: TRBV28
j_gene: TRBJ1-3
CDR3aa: ASADSRSGNTIY

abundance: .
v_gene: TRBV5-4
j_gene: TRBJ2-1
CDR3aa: ASSLAGTSANNEQF

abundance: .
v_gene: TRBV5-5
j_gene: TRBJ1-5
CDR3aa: ASSQTGYSNQPQH

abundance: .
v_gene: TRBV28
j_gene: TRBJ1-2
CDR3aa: ASSYRGRVLYGYT

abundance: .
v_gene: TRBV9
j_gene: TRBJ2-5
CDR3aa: ASSPRSVKETQY

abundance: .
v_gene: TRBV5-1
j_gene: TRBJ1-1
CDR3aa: ASSGQGGNTEAF

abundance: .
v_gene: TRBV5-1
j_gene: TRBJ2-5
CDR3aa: ASSGGLRRNQETQY

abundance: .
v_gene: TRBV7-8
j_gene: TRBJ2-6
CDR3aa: ASSSLQGDGANVLT

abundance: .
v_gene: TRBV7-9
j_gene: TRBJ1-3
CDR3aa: ASSLPTVSSGNTIY